These 21 T cell receptor beta chains came from one sample sequenced in a study of T cells in localized non-small cell lung cancer. Clones were read by immunoSEQ multiplex PCR, and TCRdb kept only the in-frame ones, dropping some. The sample contains over 65,000 clones, around 85% of which appear only once. The input for sequencing was peripheral blood, taken before any cancer treatment. All receptors come from a female donor older than 55 with stage I lung adenocarcinoma.

This chain joins TRBV29-1 and TRBJ1-6; maybe TRBD1 (5 bases). The germline V gene has CDR1 SQVTM and CDR2 ANQGSEA. V was clipped by 6 bases and J by 5 bases, with 11 bases between them. There are 13 residues in the CDR3. CDR3 sequence reads: CSVSAGNNSPLHF. Here the CDR3 DNA reads TGCAGCGTCTCGGCAGGGAATAATTCACCCCTCCACTTT.

The chain employs TRBV7-8 and TRBJ2-7; no clear D gene. The CDR3 covers 16 residues. The germline V and J ends were trimmed by 1 base and 2 bases, with 15 bases remaining between them. Per the germline V gene, CDR1 is SGHVS and CDR2 is FQNEAQ. CDR3 protein: CASSLVSGHLTYEQYF. In nucleotides, the CDR3 is TGTGCCAGCAGCTTAGTTTCGGGCCACCTAACCTACGAGCAGTACTTC.

This chain connects TRBV5-1 to TRBJ2-1; a weak D match, TRBD1 (6 bases). CDR1 is SGHRS, CDR2 YFSETQ, per germline. CDR3 length: 16 residues. The V end was cut by 4 bases, the J end by 0 bases, with 14 bases between. The CDR3 loop reads CASSGQGPPSYNEQFF. The CDR3 DNA is TGCGCCAGCAGCGGTCAGGGGCCCCCCTCCTACAATGAGCAGTTCTTC.

The chain carries TRBV9 and TRBJ2-7; D unclear. V was clipped by 0 bases and J by 5 bases, with 15 bases between them. Germline V lookup: CDR1 SGDLS, CDR2 YYNGEE. The CDR3 consists of 15 residues. DNA for the CDR3: TGTGCCAGCAGCGTAGGGCGAGACAACGATCACGAGCAGTACTTC. Protein sequence: CASSVGRDNDHEQYF.

The table lists this clone with a few counts. The gene calls are TRBV7-2 and TRBJ1-2, with 10 bases aligning to TRBD1. V was clipped by 2 bases and J by 8 bases; unmatched bases: 5. CDR3 length: 14 residues. Germline CDR1 is SGHTA and CDR2 is FQGNSA. The CDR3 DNA reads TGTGCCAGCAGCTTATCTCCGGGACAGGGGGGCTACACCTTC. As protein: CASSLSPGQGGYTF. Looking up the rest from reference TRBV7-2 and TRBJ1-2 gives the full variable domain: GAGVSQSPSNKVTEKGKDVELRCDPISGHTALYWYRQSLGQGLEFLIYFQGNSAPDKSGLPSDRFSAERTGGSVSTLTIQRTQQEDSAVYLCASSLSPGQGGYTFGSGTRLTVV.

The V call is TRBV29-1, the J call TRBJ1-2, with D hard to call. V was clipped by 8 bases and J by 6 bases, with 22 bases between them. The germline V gene has CDR1 SQVTM and CDR2 ANQGSEA. The CDR3 is 14 residues long. Written as DNA, the CDR3 is TGCAGCACGAGCCCCGAGGTGGGCACCCATGGCTACACCTTC. Its protein product is CSTSPEVGTHGYTF. Full variable domain (rest looked up from reference TRBV29-1 and TRBJ1-2): SAVISQKPSRDICQRGTSLTIQCQVDSQVTMMFWYRQQPGQSLTLIATANQGSEATYESGFVIDKFPISRPNLTFSTLTVSNMSPEDSSIYLCSTSPEVGTHGYTFGSGTRLTVV.

The chain has TRBV27 and TRBJ2-7; D not certain. V was trimmed by 4 bases and J by 2 bases, leaving 12 bases between them. Germline V gene sequence: CDR1 MNHEY, CDR2 SMNVEV (reference sequence). The length of the CDR3 is 14 residues. CDR3 nucleotide sequence: TGTGCCAGCAGTTACTTTGGCAGCACCTACGAGCAGTACTTC. It codes for CASSYFGSTYEQYF.

This rearrangement joins TRBV7-6 to TRBJ1-5; 9 nucleotides match TRBD1. The CDR3 has 14 amino acids. Germline CDR1 and CDR2: SGHVS and FNYEAQ. V trimming: 3 bases; J trimming: 4 bases; junction bases outside the gene matches: 1. For the CDR3, the DNA is TGTGCCAGCAGCTTCGGACAGGGGAATCAGCCCCAGCATTTT. Translating gives CASSFGQGNQPQHF.

This clone has a single count. The CDR3 region has the DNA TGCAGTGCTAGTTCGGTAGATACGCAGTATTTT. Residues: CSASSVDTQYF. The genes are TRBV20-1 and TRBJ2-3, with unresolved D. CDR1 is DFQATT, CDR2 SNEGSKA, per germline (reference sequence). This CDR3 has 11 residues. V dropped 3 bases and J dropped 5 bases, with 6 bases sitting between them.

This chain links TRBV7-8 with TRBJ1-2, with 8 bases matching TRBD1. Germline CDR1 and CDR2: SGHVS and FQNEAQ. The CDR3 totals 14 residues. Trimming took 3 bases from V and 4 from J; bases not matched to a gene: 4. CDR3 sequence (DNA): TGTGCCAGCAGCTTGACAGGGGAGACCTATGGCTACACCTTC. It codes for CASSLTGETYGYTF. Drawing the rest from reference TRBV7-8 and TRBJ1-2, the complete variable domain is GAGVSQSPRYKVAKRGQDVALRCDPISGHVSLFWYQQALGQGPEFLTYFQNEAQLDKSGLPSDRFFAERPEGSVSTLKIQRTQQEDSAVYLCASSLTGETYGYTFGSGTRLTVV.

V usage is TRBV5-1 and J usage is TRBJ2-2; no reliable D call. The length of the CDR3 is 14 residues. The germline V gene encodes CDR1 SGHRS and CDR2 YFSETQ. Trimming pared 0 bases from V and 1 base from J, leaving 4 bases between. The CDR3 coding sequence is TGCGCCAGCAGCTTGGAGAGGAACACCGGGGAGCTGTTTTTT. It specifies CASSLERNTGELFF.

The rearrangement uses TRBV6-5 and TRBJ1-5; TRBD1 agrees at 7 bases. The CDR3 runs 15 residues. CDR1 and CDR2 (germline): MNHEY, SVGAGI. The J segment lost 2 bases and the V segment lost 6 bases, leaving 7 bases of the junction unmatched. The CDR3 bases are TGTGCCAGCAGACCGACAGGGTTCGGCAATCAGCCCCAGCATTTT. This gives the protein CASRPTGFGNQPQHF.

This clone was seen once. V and J are TRBV25-1 and TRBJ2-5; D possibly corresponds to TRBD2 (7 bases). Trimming took 1 base from V and 6 from J, leaving 18 bases between them. The CDR3 has 16 amino acids. Germline values: CDR1 MGHDK, CDR2 SYGVNS. This CDR3 is CASSESGGPRGQTQYF. CDR3 nucleotide sequence: TGTGCCAGCAGTGAATCCGGGGGGCCCAGAGGGCAGACCCAGTACTTC.

This sequence joins TRBV11-3 and TRBJ1-1; D may be TRBD1 (6 bases). CDR1 and CDR2 from the germline V gene are SGHNT and YENEEA. This CDR3 is 17 amino acids long. The ends were cut back, 5 bases at V and 1 base at J, with 20 bases in the middle. Here the CDR3 reads CASSGRRGGHSNTEAFF. CDR3 bases: TGTGCCAGCAGCGGGCGAAGAGGGGGACACTCGAACACTGAAGCTTTCTTT. The variable domain in full, with the rest retrieved from reference TRBV11-3 and TRBJ1-1, is EAGVVQSPRYKIIEKKQPVAFWCNPISGHNTLYWYLQNLGQGPELLIRYENEEAVDDSQLPKDRFSAERLKGVDSTLKIQPAELGDSAVYLCASSGRRGGHSNTEAFFGQGTRLTVV.

The chain has TRBV6-6 and TRBJ2-5; D gene uncertain. V lost 2 bases and J 3 bases, leaving 4 bases between the germline ends. This CDR3 comprises 12 residues. Germline V gene sequence: CDR1 MNHNY, CDR2 SVGAGI (reference sequence). The CDR3, as DNA: TGTGCCAGCAGTTACGTTGAAGAGACCCAGTACTTC. This translates into CASSYVEETQYF.

CDR3 in amino acids: CASSYSRAPDTQYF. In DNA form, the CDR3 reads TGTGCCAGCAGTTATAGTAGGGCCCCAGATACGCAGTATTTT. The chain uses TRBV6-5 and TRBJ2-3; no firm D call. Looked up from germline, CDR1 is MNHEY and CDR2 is SVGAGI. Between the trimmed V and J ends, which lost 3 bases and 4 bases, there was a span of 11 bases. The length of the CDR3 is 14 residues.

The chain uses TRBV4-1 and TRBJ1-4; 7 nucleotides align to TRBD1. V lost 0 bases and J lost 3; bases outside the gene matches: 10. Germline V lookup: CDR1 MGHRA, CDR2 YSYEKL. This CDR3 is 18 amino acids long. CDR3 coding DNA: TGCGCCAGCAGCCAAGAACGGCAGGGGGATCTGGCTAATGAAAAACTGTTTTTT. The encoded protein is CASSQERQGDLANEKLFF.

The chain carries TRBV27 and TRBJ1-4, with unresolved D. Per germline, CDR1 MNHEY and CDR2 SMNVEV (reference sequence). CDR3 size: 15 residues. V lost 5 bases and J lost 0, with 10 bases in between. The CDR3 region has the DNA TGTGCCAGCAGTCCGCGCCTTGCAACTAATGAAAAACTGTTTTTT. The encoded protein is CASSPRLATNEKLFF.

This chain connects TRBV10-3 to TRBJ2-3; 9 bases align to TRBD2. CDR3 length equals 16 residues. Unmatched junction bases numbered 4, after V lost 3 bases and J lost 0 bases. Germline V gene sequence: CDR1 ENHRY, CDR2 SYGVKD. CDR3 residues: CAISEVAGVSTDTQYF. The CDR3 DNA is TGTGCCATCAGTGAAGTAGCGGGGGTGAGCACAGATACGCAGTATTTT.

The V gene is TRBV18, the J gene TRBJ2-1; 9 nucleotides line up with TRBD2. V was clipped by 5 bases and J by 0 bases; unmatched bases: 5. Germline V gene lookup returns CDR1 KGHSH and CDR2 LQKENI. This CDR3 has 16 amino acids. CDR3 in DNA: TGTGCCAGCTCATCAATAGCGGGAGACTCCTACAATGAGCAGTTCTTC. Its protein product is CASSSIAGDSYNEQFF. The full variable domain, completed using reference TRBV18 and TRBJ2-1, is NAGVMQNPRHLVRRRGQEARLRCSPMKGHSHVYWYRQLPEEGLKFMVYLQKENIIDESGMPKERFSAEFPKEGPSILRIQQVVRGDSAAYFCASSSIAGDSYNEQFFGPGTRLTVL.

Comments on this clone: Other DNA sequences within the sample encode an identical CDR3. The chain joins TRBV7-3 to TRBJ1-1; 7 bases align to TRBD1. The trim removed 6 bases at V and 14 bases at J, leaving 21 bases unmatched. The CDR3 has 15 residues. Germline V lookup: CDR1 SGHTA, CDR2 FQGTGA. This CDR3 reads CASSQGQEGTRGAFF. The DNA for the CDR3 is TGTGCCAGCAGTCAAGGACAGGAGGGTACCCGGGGAGCCTTCTTT.